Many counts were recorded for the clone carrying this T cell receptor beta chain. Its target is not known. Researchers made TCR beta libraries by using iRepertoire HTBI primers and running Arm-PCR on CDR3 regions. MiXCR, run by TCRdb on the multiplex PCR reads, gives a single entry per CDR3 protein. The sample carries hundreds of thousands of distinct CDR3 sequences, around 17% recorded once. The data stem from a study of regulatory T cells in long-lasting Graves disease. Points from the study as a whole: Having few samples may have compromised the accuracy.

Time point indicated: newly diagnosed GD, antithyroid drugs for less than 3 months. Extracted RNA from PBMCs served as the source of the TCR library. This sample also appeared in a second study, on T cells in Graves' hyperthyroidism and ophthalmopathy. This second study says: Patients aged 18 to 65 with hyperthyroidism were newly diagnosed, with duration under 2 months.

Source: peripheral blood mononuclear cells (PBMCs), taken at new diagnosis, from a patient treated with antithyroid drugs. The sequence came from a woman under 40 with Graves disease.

DNA of the CDR3: TGTGCCAGCACCCCGGGACAGGGAACCTACGAGCAGTACTTC. Amino acids: CASTPGQGTYEQYF. V gene TRBV12-3 or TRBV12-4 combines with J gene TRBJ2-7; TRBD1 aligns across 9 bases. J gave up 2 bases and V 7 bases, and 6 bases lay outside the gene matches. The CDR3 covers 14 residues.